Below, one TCR beta chain is given with its context. Which antigen it targets is not known. No quality values exist for individual bases; no much larger clone is one base distant. The sample originates from a study of cytomegalovirus exposure and HLA in healthy donors (dated by TCRdb to 2017 to 2019). About the full investigation: According to an earlier analysis of 550 to 750 of the donors, some 170 million T cells yielded 120 million or so unique TCR beta sequences and less than 300 Gb of sequence data. Donor age, sex, ethnicity and CMV serostatus were collected together with the repertoire data. Using immunosequencing, the study profiled T cell repertoires from about 610 subjects and related those repertoires to cytomegalovirus serostatus. Both class I and class II loci were covered by HLA typing, at four-digit resolution. Genome-wide SNP genotypes for about 55% of the 666 donors were used in a later genetic analysis, which treated that subset as a discovery cohort. Among over 350 genotyped donors of the cohort, an average of around 240,000 unique TCR beta nucleotide sequences were sequenced per donor, around 20% of them non-productive. The study combined high-throughput TCR immunosequencing, statistical association of individual TCRs with disease status, and machine learning to predict cytomegalovirus infection status. Rather than drawing on any new phenotypic data, the later analysis identified candidate immune exposures from TCR beta sequences and the way those sequences occurred across donors. The study was designed to test whether signatures of past pathogen exposure could be identified by cataloging public T cell receptors. A later analysis re-examined previously published TCR beta repertoires from roughly 720 donors and added high-resolution HLA genotyping to investigate patterns of TCR occurrence. An earlier analysis of around 540 of the donors applied high-throughput TCR beta sequencing to assess whether each TCR beta V gene segment acted as functional or pseudogenic. Typing coverage differed by locus: A, B, C, DRB1 and DQB1 were typed in about 620-640 donors, DQA1 in about 500, DPA1 in around 610, and DPB1 in just under 490. All discovery cohort repertoires had been generated on a single sequencing platform. An early release covering roughly 580 HLA-typed donors comprised roughly 300 gigabases of sequencing data and around 80 million unique TCR sequences. Among the 398 genotyped donors, about 85% belonged to the genetic ancestry cluster associated with self-reported Caucasian donors. Along with the roughly 610-subject first cohort, a separate validation cohort of some 130 different subjects was used. Five DR-DQ haplotypes were treated as single units for association and clustering because of strong linkage in the cohort.

The cohort consisted of 600 to 750 healthy bone marrow donors. All cohort members were sampled while nominally healthy, although unrecorded immune exposures were likely present. The donor tested CMV seropositive, placing the donor among the 289 seropositive members of the cohort. Every donor gave a peripheral blood sample, and the peripheral blood mononuclear cells from that sample were used for TCR beta sequencing. Genomic DNA extraction from the blood cell samples was performed with the Qiagen DNeasy Blood Extraction Kit. Libraries were prepared through the immunoSEQ multiplex PCR assay. A mixture of 60 forward primers for TCR Vbeta segments and 13 reverse primers for TCR Jbeta segments was used in the multiplex PCR. A multiplex PCR assay on genomic DNA amplified the CDR3 region of rearranged TCR beta genes. The Illumina HiSeq System was used to sequence the amplified TCR beta libraries as 87-base-pair reads. Per the original workflow: A later analysis tallied around 82 million unique TCR beta chains across the 666 repertoires, and approximately 12 million of those chains were shared by two or more donors. A nearest-neighbor algorithm error-corrected the raw reads and collapsed the reads into unique sequences, merging closely related sequences to remove PCR and sequencing errors. V, D and J gene segments were assigned by aligning CDR3 sequences to IMGT reference sequences. Each retained sequence needed at least a six-nucleotide match to both a V gene segment and a J gene segment. A rearrangement was called productive if the CDR3 had no stop codons and remained in frame with V and J, and every other rearrangement was called non-productive. CDR3 was defined according to IMGT convention as the region running from the second conserved V-encoded cysteine to the conserved J-encoded phenylalanine. In an earlier analysis of roughly 610 of the donors, sequences lacking an unambiguous match to a single V gene segment were excluded. In an earlier analysis of approximately 550 of the donors, V segments were called functional above 56.7% productive rearrangements and were called segregating when the between-donor standard deviation exceeded 5%. A statistical classification framework was built to diagnose cytomegalovirus status from the catalog of TCR beta chain sequences. A later analysis assigned V and J genes by comparing TCR nucleotide sequences with IMGT/GENE-DB human TR gene sequences. Using the TCRdist pipeline, a later analysis assigned CDR3 sequences along with most-parsimonious VDJ recombination scenarios. In a later analysis, every TCR beta chain was defined by the combination of its CDR3 amino acid sequence and its V-gene family, and reads without a unique V-gene family were dropped. A later analysis removed 592 highly shared, low-generation-probability nucleotide sequences to deal with suspected cross-contamination and a sequencing artifact. A later analysis calculated a clonal expansion index for each public chain from normalized within-repertoire ranks of inferred template counts. A later analysis computed generation probabilities with a VDJ recombination model fitted to out-of-frame rearrangements, and checked the results against IGoR. In a later analysis, TCR-TCR, TCR-HLA and TCR-CMV co-occurrence was scored with hypergeometric tests, and a repertoire-size bias correction was applied to TCR pairs. In a later analysis, false discovery rates were estimated by permuting HLA or CMV assignments 20 times. In a later analysis, co-occurring TCRs were grouped with DBSCAN, and TCRdist sequence similarity was added when clustering was performed within HLA-allele-positive subsets. Repertoires with fewer than 30,000 or more than 120,000 public chains were left out of co-occurrence clustering, as were roughly five repertoires with anomalous nucleotide sharing. TCRdb retrieved this table from immuneACCESS and kept in-frame rearrangements only. Not all clones are present; in checked studies, unresolved V genes account for under half, and no reason is known for the remainder. D and trimming come from the DNA, and the V and J calls and clone size come from that table. This sample has under 200,000 clones in its table, and roughly 80% of those were observed once. Jointly, the top ten make up approximately 3.7% of the sample.

The CDR3 has 12 amino acids, counting the end cysteine and phenylalanine. Of the read, only the CDR3 DNA is kept; its 36 bases are in frame from base 1. The junction carries 10 bases between V and J, which are trimmed by 4 bases and 6 bases respectively. CDR1 and CDR2, per the germline V gene, are SQVTM and ANQGSEA. The investigation overall reported the following: It was suggested by the authors that the approach could potentially be generalized to other disease states and immunological phenotypes. The study listed 150 to 200 TCR beta chains as associated with cytomegalovirus. According to a later analysis, TCR association rates differed among HLA loci, with DRB1 alleles showing the most associated TCRs and HLA-C alleles showing the fewest. In vitro tests confirmed that a few of the cytomegalovirus-associated TCR beta chains recognize cytomegalovirus antigens. In a later genetic analysis, a missense DCLRE1C variant was associated with V-gene and J-gene trimming of TCR beta chains, and the association was replicated in an independent cohort. Across donors, most TCR sequences were observed very rarely, whereas some public TCRs were present in many individuals. A later analysis associated about 18,000 TCR beta sequences with specific HLA alleles at a false discovery rate of 0.05. In a later analysis, HLA-associated TCR beta chains showed more clonal expansion and lower generation probabilities than non-associated chains that were equally common. Sequencing depth was assumed to be roughly uniform across donors in the presence/absence analyses, though that assumption may not hold. This cohort had only TCR beta chains sequenced, and the lack of alpha or paired-chain data limited which features could be detected. CMV serostatus was the only immune exposure information available for the cohort. According to a later analysis, most CMV-associated TCR beta chains appeared to be HLA-restricted, and the HLA associations seemed to be driven largely by CMV exposure. Several of the top co-occurrence clusters appeared to be linked to parvovirus B19, influenza, CMV and Epstein-Barr virus, according to a later analysis. Linkage disequilibrium might explain the correlated functional status among segregating V segments, but an unknown experimental factor could not be excluded. A further reported finding was that TCR beta sequences accurately predicted the HLA-A and HLA-B alleles for most subjects in the first cohort. A cluster of highly shared sequence variants was judged likely to be a technical artifact of the sequencing pipeline. Compared with the 666-donor mean, donors in an Asian-associated ancestry cluster had fewer N-insertions in productive TCRs, according to a later genetic analysis. Seventeen rarely observed V segments, including chromosome 9 orphons, were excluded from the earlier analysis of a few hundred of the donors because counts were too low. Because some donors lacked HLA typing at each locus, the association tests relied only on the typed subset. Some IMGT-functional V segments, including TRBV6-2 and TRBV6-3, could not be distinguished by the 87-base-pair reads and were therefore excluded. Broadly in line with IMGT annotations, most TCR beta V segments showed up in productive rearrangements about 87% or about 30% of the time in an earlier analysis of several hundred of the donors. In both the original and validation cohorts, the classifier was reported to diagnose cytomegalovirus status with high specificity and sensitivity. Strong co-occurrence of HLA alleles, especially DR and DQ, made assigning TCR associations to individual alleles difficult.

The chain uses TRBV29-1 and TRBJ2-1; no confident D gene assignment can be made. Sequenced input: PBMCs. The sequence came from a man aged 25 to 40 in good health and CMV-seropositive. This receptor has the CDR3 CSVVVSTNEQFF. The nucleotide sequence reads TGCAGCGTTGTCGTCAGTACCAATGAGCAGTTCTTC.